Listed here are 18 T cell receptor beta chains from one sample, sequenced in a study of T cells in narcolepsy. Assay used: immunoSEQ multiplex PCR; TCRdb lists only in-frame clones, some missing. The sample consists of fewer than 35,000 clones, under 85% of them appearing once. Sequences were obtained from memory (CD45RA-) CD4+ T cells from blood. These TCRs come from a human donor in good health.

The chain recombines TRBV25-1 with TRBJ1-2; TRBD1 agrees at 9 bases. The junction had 8 bases not matched to a gene; V was cut back by 2 bases and J by 4 bases. The CDR3 is made up of 16 amino acids. Germline CDR1 and CDR2: MGHDK and SYGVNS. CDR3 coding DNA: TGTGCCAGCAGTGAAGGGGGGGACAGGGCATTCTATGGCTACACCTTC. It yields the protein CASSEGGDRAFYGYTF.

V usage is TRBV28 and J usage is TRBJ1-1; possible D gene TRBD1, 5 bases. The germline CDR1 and CDR2 sequences are MDHEN and SYDVKM. V lost 5 bases and J lost 5, with 15 bases in between. This CDR3 has 14 residues. This chain's CDR3 is CASSPPGGKTEAFF. Here the CDR3 DNA reads TGTGCCAGCAGTCCACCGGGGGGAAAAACTGAAGCTTTCTTT.

The chain carries TRBV7-2 and TRBJ2-1; possible D gene TRBD2, 6 bases. This CDR3 has 15 residues. Germline V gene sequence: CDR1 SGHTA, CDR2 FQGNSA. V lost 0 bases and J lost 5, with 11 bases in between. The CDR3 DNA follows: TGTGCCAGCAGCTTAGCGGCAGGGACTCACAATGAGCAGTTCTTC. Translating it yields CASSLAAGTHNEQFF. The complete variable domain, with remaining parts taken from reference TRBV7-2 and TRBJ2-1, reads GAGVSQSPSNKVTEKGKDVELRCDPISGHTALYWYRQSLGQGLEFLIYFQGNSAPDKSGLPSDRFSAERTGGSVSTLTIQRTQQEDSAVYLCASSLAAGTHNEQFFGPGTRLTVL.

This clone appeared a single time. The CDR3 sequence is CASSEFGGYSATGYTF. DNA for the CDR3: TGTGCCAGCAGTGAATTCGGCGGATATAGTGCTACGGGCTACACCTTC. J is TRBJ1-2 and V is TRBV25-1; D is undetermined. The CDR3 runs to 16 residues. Trimming stripped 1 base from V and 8 bases from J, with 20 bases between. Germline loops: CDR1 MGHDK, CDR2 SYGVNS.

The chain is built from TRBV6-5 and TRBJ2-1; 10 positions agree with TRBD2. This CDR3 has 12 residues. The germline V gene has CDR1 MNHEY and CDR2 SVGAGI. After removal of 7 bases from V and 9 bases from J, the junction contained 3 bases not matched to a gene. The CDR3 loop is CASTSGGSEQFF. CDR3 DNA sequence: TGTGCCAGCACTAGCGGGGGAAGTGAGCAGTTCTTC.

CDR3 sequence reads: CASSGRQGSPYEQYF. CDR3 DNA sequence: TGTGCCAGCAGCGGTCGACAGGGCTCCCCCTACGAGCAGTACTTC. The genes are TRBV7-9 and TRBJ2-7; 7 positions agree with TRBD1. Germline V gene lookup returns CDR1 SEHNR and CDR2 FQNEAQ (reference sequence). The CDR3 has 15 amino acids. Germline trimming cut 5 bases from V and 2 bases from J; bases unmatched to any gene: 9.

CDR3 loop: CASSTVVDTEAFF. CDR3 DNA sequence: TGTGCCAGCAGCACAGTAGTGGACACTGAAGCTTTCTTT. The chain recombines TRBV7-2 with TRBJ1-1, with no clear D. Between the trimmed V and J ends, which lost 5 bases and 3 bases, there was a span of 10 bases. CDR3 length: 13 residues. Germline V gives CDR1 SGHTA, CDR2 FQGNSA.

This clone was recorded a few times. The V call is TRBV10-1, the J call TRBJ1-1, with 7 bases lining up with TRBD1. CDR3 length: 15 residues. Germline CDR1 reads WNHNN; CDR2 reads SYGVQD (reference sequence). Trimming cost V 3 bases and J 3 bases; bases outside gene matches: 7. The CDR3: CASSDTGVTDTEAFF. The DNA of the CDR3 is TGCGCCAGCAGTGATACAGGGGTGACGGACACTGAAGCTTTCTTT.

This CDR3 reads CASSGDKGRYNEQFF. In DNA form, the CDR3 reads TGTGCCAGCAGTGGGGACAAGGGACGATACAATGAGCAGTTCTTC. The V and J genes are TRBV2 and TRBJ2-1; D perhaps matches TRBD1 (6 bases). V shed 4 bases and J shed 4 bases, with 14 bases lying between them. Germline values: CDR1 SNHLY, CDR2 FYNNEI. CDR3 length: 15 residues. The variable domain in full, with the rest retrieved from reference TRBV2 and TRBJ2-1, is EPEVTQTPSHQVTQMGQEVILRCVPISNHLYFYWYRQILGQKVEFLVSFYNNEISEKSEIFDDQFSVERPDGSNFTLKIRSTKLEDSAMYFCASSGDKGRYNEQFFGPGTRLTVL.

The V call is TRBV6-7, the J call TRBJ1-4; no clear D gene. TRBV6-7 is an ORF; its function is uncertain. Trimming took 2 bases from V and 0 from J, leaving 10 bases between them. CDR3 size: 16 residues. CDR3 nucleotide sequence: TGTGCCAGCAGTTACGAAGGGATAGCAACTAATGAAAAACTGTTTTTT. The encoded protein is CASSYEGIATNEKLFF.

The gene calls are TRBV6-1 and TRBJ2-1; the D is unclear. V gave up 5 bases and J gave up 6 bases, with 11 bases separating them. From germline, CDR1 is MNHNS and CDR2 SASEGT. The CDR3 loop spans 13 amino acids. The CDR3 DNA follows: TGTGCCAGCAGTTTGTCCAAGGGCAATGAGCAGTTCTTC. This codes for CASSLSKGNEQFF.

The V gene is TRBV19, the J gene TRBJ2-1; no clear D gene. The CDR3 totals 14 residues. In germline, CDR1 is LNHDA, CDR2 SQIVND (reference sequence). Trimming removed 1 base from V and 7 bases from J, with 11 bases in between. CDR3 DNA: TGTGCCAGTAGTATAGGCCCGTTGTTGAATGAGCAGTTCTTC. Protein sequence: CASSIGPLLNEQFF.

V usage is TRBV18 and J usage is TRBJ1-5; no clear D gene. V lost 3 bases and J 4 bases, leaving 13 bases between the germline ends. The germline V gene has CDR1 KGHSH and CDR2 LQKENI. CDR3 size: 15 residues. The CDR3 DNA is TGTGCCAGCTCACCCTCGCCAGATTCAAATCAGCCCCAGCATTTT. This gives the protein CASSPSPDSNQPQHF.

The rearrangement joins TRBV18 to TRBJ2-3; D gene ambiguous. This CDR3 comprises 14 residues. The V end lost 2 bases, the J end lost 2 bases, and 8 bases lay between the germline ends. Germline CDR1 KGHSH, CDR2 LQKENI. The CDR3 DNA is TGTGCCAGCTCACCAGGAAGTCCCACAGATACGCAGTATTTT. Encoded protein: CASSPGSPTDTQYF.

The J gene is TRBJ1-6, the V gene TRBV5-1; 8 bases fit TRBD1. The CDR3 is made up of 15 amino acids. Trimming took 0 bases from V and 8 from J; bases not matched to a gene: 4. CDR1 is SGHRS, CDR2 YFSETQ, per germline. The CDR3 DNA reads as TGCGCCAGCAGCTTGGGAGCAGGGGGCGATTCACCCCTCCACTTT. Its protein is CASSLGAGGDSPLHF.

Here the CDR3 DNA reads TGTGCCAGCAGCTTAGATTCCGGGAAGAAAGAGACCCAGTACTTC. Translated: CASSLDSGKKETQYF. The V and J genes are TRBV11-2 and TRBJ2-5, with a tentative D call TRBD2 (5 bases). Germline V gene sequence: CDR1 SGHAT, CDR2 FQNNGV. CDR3 length equals 15 residues. V gave up 0 bases and J gave up 3 bases, with 11 bases separating them.

The chain has TRBV5-4 and TRBJ2-3; D is perhaps TRBD1 or TRBD2 (6 bases each). Germline V gives CDR1 SGHNT, CDR2 YYREEE (reference sequence). The CDR3 is made up of 16 amino acids. The germline V and J ends were trimmed by 4 bases and 0 bases, with 15 bases remaining between them. The CDR3 sequence is CASSLEGGASTDTQYF. In DNA, the CDR3 is TGTGCCAGCAGCCTCGAGGGGGGAGCTAGCACAGATACGCAGTATTTT.

This clone came up once. The rearrangement links TRBV4-3 to TRBJ1-2; no firm D call. Germline V gene sequence: CDR1 LGHNA, CDR2 YSLEER. Trimming left V 3 bases short and J 5 bases short, with 19 bases between. The CDR3 is made up of 16 amino acids. The CDR3 DNA reads as TGCGCCAGCAGCCAGAAAGGGAACCTGGCGAATTATGGCTACACCTTC. It encodes CASSQKGNLANYGYTF.